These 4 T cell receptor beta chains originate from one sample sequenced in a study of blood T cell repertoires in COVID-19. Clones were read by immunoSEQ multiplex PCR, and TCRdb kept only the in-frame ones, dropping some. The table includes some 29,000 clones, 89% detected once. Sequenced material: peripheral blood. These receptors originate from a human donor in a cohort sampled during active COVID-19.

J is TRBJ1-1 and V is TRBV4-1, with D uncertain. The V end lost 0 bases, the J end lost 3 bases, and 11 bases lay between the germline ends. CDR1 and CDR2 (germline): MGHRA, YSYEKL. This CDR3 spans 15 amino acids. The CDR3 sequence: CASSQDLRGHTEAFF. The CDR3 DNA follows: TGCGCCAGCAGCCAAGATCTACGGGGTCACACTGAAGCTTTCTTT.

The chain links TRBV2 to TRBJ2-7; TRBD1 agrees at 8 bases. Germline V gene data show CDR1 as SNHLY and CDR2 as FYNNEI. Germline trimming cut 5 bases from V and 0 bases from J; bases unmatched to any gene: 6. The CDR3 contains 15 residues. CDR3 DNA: TGTGCCAGCAGTTCCCAGGGGGCCAGCTCCTACGAGCAGTACTTC. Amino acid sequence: CASSSQGASSYEQYF. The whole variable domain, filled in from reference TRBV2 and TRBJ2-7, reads EPEVTQTPSHQVTQMGQEVILRCVPISNHLYFYWYRQILGQKVEFLVSFYNNEISEKSEIFDDQFSVERPDGSNFTLKIRSTKLEDSAMYFCASSSQGASSYEQYFGPGTRLTVT.

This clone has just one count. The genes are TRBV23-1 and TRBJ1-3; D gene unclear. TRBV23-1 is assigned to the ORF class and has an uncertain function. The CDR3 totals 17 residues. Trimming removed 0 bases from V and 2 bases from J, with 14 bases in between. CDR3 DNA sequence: TGCGCCAGCAGTCAATCGACTGCCAGCGTTACTGGAAACACCATATATTTT. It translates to CASSQSTASVTGNTIYF.

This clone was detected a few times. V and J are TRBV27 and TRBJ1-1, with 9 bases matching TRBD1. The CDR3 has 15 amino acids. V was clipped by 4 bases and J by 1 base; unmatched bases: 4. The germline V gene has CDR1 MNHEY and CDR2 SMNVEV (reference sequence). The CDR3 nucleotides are TGTGCCAGCAGTTATGGACAGGGGCGGAACACTGAAGCTTTCTTT. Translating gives CASSYGQGRNTEAFF.